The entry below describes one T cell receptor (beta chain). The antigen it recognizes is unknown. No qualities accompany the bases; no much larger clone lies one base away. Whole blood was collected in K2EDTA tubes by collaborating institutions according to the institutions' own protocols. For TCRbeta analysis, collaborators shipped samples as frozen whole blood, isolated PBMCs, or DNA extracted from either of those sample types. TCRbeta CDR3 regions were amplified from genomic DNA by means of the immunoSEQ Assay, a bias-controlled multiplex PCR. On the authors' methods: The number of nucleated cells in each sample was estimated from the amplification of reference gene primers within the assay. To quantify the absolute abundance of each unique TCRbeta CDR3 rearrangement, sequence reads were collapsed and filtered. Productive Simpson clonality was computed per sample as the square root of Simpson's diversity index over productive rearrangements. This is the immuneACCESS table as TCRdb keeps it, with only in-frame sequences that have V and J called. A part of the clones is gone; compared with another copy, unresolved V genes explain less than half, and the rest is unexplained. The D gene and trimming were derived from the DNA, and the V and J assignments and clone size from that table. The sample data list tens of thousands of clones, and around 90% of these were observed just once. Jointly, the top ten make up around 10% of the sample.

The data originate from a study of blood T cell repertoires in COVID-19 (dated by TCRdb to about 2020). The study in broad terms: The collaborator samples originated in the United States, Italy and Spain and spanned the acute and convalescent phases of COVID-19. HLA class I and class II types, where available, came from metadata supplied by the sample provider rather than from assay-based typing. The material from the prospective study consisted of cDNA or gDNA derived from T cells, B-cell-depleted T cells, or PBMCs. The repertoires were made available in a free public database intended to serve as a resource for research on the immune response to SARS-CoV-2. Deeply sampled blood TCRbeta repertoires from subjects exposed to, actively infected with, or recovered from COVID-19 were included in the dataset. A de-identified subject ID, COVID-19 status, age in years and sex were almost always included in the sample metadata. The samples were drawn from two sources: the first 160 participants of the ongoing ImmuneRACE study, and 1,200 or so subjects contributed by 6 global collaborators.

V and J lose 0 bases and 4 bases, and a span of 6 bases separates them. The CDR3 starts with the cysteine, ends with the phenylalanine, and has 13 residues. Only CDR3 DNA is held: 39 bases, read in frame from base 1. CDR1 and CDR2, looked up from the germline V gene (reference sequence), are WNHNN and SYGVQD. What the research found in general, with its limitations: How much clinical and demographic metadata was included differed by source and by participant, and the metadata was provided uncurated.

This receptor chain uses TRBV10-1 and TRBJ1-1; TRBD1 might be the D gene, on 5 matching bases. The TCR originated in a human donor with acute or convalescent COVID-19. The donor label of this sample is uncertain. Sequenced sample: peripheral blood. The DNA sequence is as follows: TGCGCCAGCAGTGAGTCGGGGGGCACTGAAGCTTTCTTT. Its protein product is CASSESGGTEAFF.